The 27 T cell receptor beta chains in this list originate from one sample, sequenced in a study of CD8+ T cells in alopecia areata. RNA extraction was followed by reverse transcription into cDNA, which acted as the sequencing template. The data were produced by immunoSEQ multiplex PCR, yet TCRdb's version contains in-frame clones alone and is incomplete. The data contain about 190,000 clones, over 50% of them singletons. The source material was CD4+ T cells sorted from blood, sampled at week 0. Source of these receptors: a human donor with alopecia areata.

A few counts support this clone. The chain joins TRBV29-1 to TRBJ1-2, with D unresolved. Germline CDR1 reads SQVTM; CDR2 reads ANQGSEA. The CDR3 is 13 residues long. V was shortened by 3 bases and J by 4 bases, with 12 bases between the two germline ends. The CDR3 DNA reads TGCAGCGTTGATCTGGCCGCGGGCTATGGCTACACCTTC. Translation gives CSVDLAAGYGYTF.

A note on this clone: This CDR3 is also generated by other DNA sequences in the sample. The V and J genes are TRBV20-1 and TRBJ2-5, with D hard to call. The CDR3 sequence is 10 residues long. The V end was cut by 3 bases, the J end by 5 bases, with 4 bases between. Germline V gives CDR1 DFQATT, CDR2 SNEGSKA (reference sequence). Here the CDR3 reads CSARRETQYF. DNA of the CDR3: TGCAGTGCTAGGAGGGAGACCCAGTACTTC.

The chain links TRBV29-1 to TRBJ1-2; no clear D gene. Germline CDR1 and CDR2: SQVTM and ANQGSEA. This CDR3 region has 15 residues. Trimming cost V 4 bases and J 0 bases, with 15 bases left between them. The DNA for the CDR3 is TGCAGCGTTGGTGCCCGTGGGGAAACTAACTATGGCTACACCTTC. This translates into CSVGARGETNYGYTF.

V usage is TRBV30 and J usage is TRBJ2-2, with D perhaps TRBD2 (5 bases). Trimming took off 0 bases at V and 5 bases at J, with 10 bases between the two ends. This CDR3 has 14 residues. Per the germline V gene, CDR1 is GTSNPN and CDR2 is SVGIG (reference sequence). This chain's CDR3 is CAWSVLVRTGELFF. The CDR3 nucleotides read TGTGCCTGGAGTGTACTAGTCCGTACCGGGGAGCTGTTTTTT.

V gene TRBV11-2 combines with J gene TRBJ2-7, with D possibly being TRBD2 (7 bases). Germline V gene lookup returns CDR1 SGHAT and CDR2 FQNNGV. V lost 1 base and J lost 2, with 12 bases in between. The CDR3 contains 15 residues. This CDR3 reads CASSLAGGSAYEQYF. The DNA for the CDR3 is TGTGCCAGCAGCTTAGCGGGGGGCTCTGCCTACGAGCAGTACTTC.

The chain has TRBV7-3 and TRBJ2-3; D unclear. Looked up from germline, CDR1 is SGHTA and CDR2 is FQGTGA. This CDR3 has 13 residues. Trimming took off 1 base at V and 1 base at J, with 3 bases between the two ends. CDR3 nucleotides: TGTGCCAGCAGCTTAAAAGGCACAGATACGCAGTATTTT. Translated, it gives CASSLKGTDTQYF. Using reference TRBV7-3 and TRBJ2-3 for the parts outside the CDR3, the full variable domain is GAGVSQTPSNKVTEKGKYVELRCDPISGHTALYWYRQSLGQGPEFLIYFQGTGAADDSGLPNDRFFAVRPEGSVSTLKIQRTERGDSAVYLCASSLKGTDTQYFGPGTRLTVL.

This chain joins TRBV10-3 and TRBJ2-7, with D perhaps matching TRBD1 (6 bases). Between the trimmed V and J ends, which lost 8 bases and 3 bases, there was a span of 11 bases. This CDR3 is built from 12 residues. CDR1 is ENHRY and CDR2 is SYGVKD in the germline V gene. The CDR3 here is CAISGHGYEQYF. CDR3 DNA sequence: TGTGCCATCTCGGGACACGGCTACGAGCAGTACTTC.

CDR3 in DNA: TGCAGCGTTGGAGGCGGGGGGGCCGAAGATACGCAGTATTTT. Protein product: CSVGGGGAEDTQYF. The V call is TRBV29-1, the J call TRBJ2-3, with 9 bases matching TRBD2. Germline values: CDR1 SQVTM, CDR2 ANQGSEA. V shed 4 bases and J 5 bases; nucleotides not matched to a gene: 7. The CDR3 loop spans 14 amino acids.

The V gene is TRBV4-1, the J gene TRBJ2-1, with D possibly being TRBD2 (6 bases). Trimming cost V 3 bases and J 4 bases, with 13 bases left between them. Germline loops: CDR1 MGHRA, CDR2 YSYEKL. This CDR3 is built from 15 residues. The CDR3 here is CASSQPTSTYNEQFF. CDR3 in DNA: TGCGCCAGCAGCCAGCCGACTAGTACTTACAATGAGCAGTTCTTC.

The chain joins TRBV6-5 to TRBJ1-1; maybe TRBD1 (6 bases). The V end lost 0 bases, the J end lost 6 bases, and 11 bases lay between the germline ends. This CDR3 contains 14 residues. Germline CDR1 is MNHEY and CDR2 is SVGAGI. CDR3 residues: CASSYSMAGAEAFF. The CDR3 coding sequence is TGTGCCAGCAGTTACTCGATGGCAGGGGCTGAAGCTTTCTTT.

This clone was detected only a few times. The rearrangement uses TRBV7-9 and TRBJ2-3, with D unresolved. V shed 2 bases and J shed 3 bases, with 6 bases lying between them. There are 13 residues in the CDR3. Per the germline V gene, CDR1 is SEHNR and CDR2 is FQNEAQ (reference sequence). DNA for the CDR3: TGTGCCAGCAGCTTAAGGCTGACAGATACGCAGTATTTT. Translation gives CASSLRLTDTQYF.

This rearrangement joins TRBV7-9 to TRBJ2-7, with unresolved D. Per germline, CDR1 SEHNR and CDR2 FQNEAQ (reference sequence). CDR3 length: 12 residues. Between the trimmed V and J ends, which lost 4 bases and 2 bases, there was a span of 6 bases. This chain's CDR3 is CASSSVTYEQYF. Here the CDR3 DNA reads TGTGCCAGCAGCTCTGTAACCTACGAGCAGTACTTC.

V is TRBV29-1 and J is TRBJ2-3, with 12 nucleotides matching TRBD2. This CDR3 contains 16 residues. The germline V gene has CDR1 SQVTM and CDR2 ANQGSEA. J was trimmed by 1 base and V by 5 bases; bases with no gene match: 7. The DNA for the CDR3 is TGCAGCGTTACACCGACTAGCGGGGGAGGCACAGATACGCAGTATTTT. Protein sequence: CSVTPTSGGGTDTQYF.

This clone was counted between two and nine times. The gene calls are TRBV10-3 and TRBJ2-5; 7 bases fit TRBD2. The CDR3 is 13 amino acids. The germline gives CDR1 ENHRY, CDR2 SYGVKD. The V and J ends lost 3 bases and 3 bases, in that order; junction bases with no gene match: 1. CDR3 in amino acids: CAISDGGKETQYF. DNA of the CDR3: TGTGCCATCAGTGACGGGGGGAAAGAGACCCAGTACTTC.

There are a few counts of this clone. The CDR3 bases are TGCGCCAGCAGCCCCCGGACTAGCGGGGCCACGGATACGCAGTATTTT. Amino acids: CASSPRTSGATDTQYF. The rearrangement uses TRBV5-1 and TRBJ2-3; 12 nucleotides line up with TRBD2. Germline CDR1 SGHRS, CDR2 YFSETQ. Trimming removed 4 bases from V and 6 bases from J; junction bases left unmatched: 9. The CDR3 has 16 residues.

The chain links TRBV29-1 to TRBJ1-1; TRBD1 might be the D (6 bases). This CDR3 has 14 amino acids. The germline V gene has CDR1 SQVTM and CDR2 ANQGSEA. Trimming stripped 8 bases from V and 5 bases from J, with 21 bases between. CDR3 DNA: TGCAGCTCCCTTTCTACGGTAGGGGGGACTGAAGCTTTCTTT. Its protein product is CSSLSTVGGTEAFF.

The chain couples TRBV7-3 to TRBJ1-1, with unresolved D. V shed 0 bases and J shed 5 bases, with 7 bases lying between them. Germline V gives CDR1 SGHTA, CDR2 FQGTGA. The CDR3 is 13 residues long. CDR3 protein: CASSLTPETEAFF. CDR3 nucleotide sequence: TGTGCCAGCAGCTTAACCCCGGAGACTGAAGCTTTCTTT.

This clone has just one count. The chain has TRBV6-1 and TRBJ2-5; tentative D call: TRBD2 (6 bases). Looked up from germline, CDR1 is MNHNS and CDR2 is SASEGT. The CDR3 has 14 amino acids. Trimming stripped 3 bases from V and 7 bases from J, with 15 bases between. In DNA, the CDR3 is TGTGCCAGCAGTGAGAGTGGGGGGTTAGGGACCCAGTACTTC. Translating it yields CASSESGGLGTQYF.

The chain is built from TRBV25-1 and TRBJ1-2; tentative D call: TRBD1 (5 bases). The ends were cut back, 10 bases at V and 6 bases at J, with 15 bases in the middle. The CDR3 has 12 amino acids. The germline CDR1 and CDR2 sequences are MGHDK and SYGVNS. The CDR3 region is CATKSTVDGYTF. The CDR3 DNA reads TGTGCCACCAAGTCGACAGTGGATGGCTACACCTTC.

The chain combines TRBV29-1 with TRBJ1-1; D call uncertain. CDR3 length: 12 residues. In germline, CDR1 is SQVTM, CDR2 ANQGSEA. V was trimmed by 6 bases and J by 3 bases, leaving 11 bases between them. The CDR3 DNA reads as TGCAGCGTGTCGGGAGTCTACACTGAAGCTTTCTTT. Protein product: CSVSGVYTEAFF.

V and J are TRBV30 and TRBJ2-4, with D possibly matching TRBD1 (5 bases). The V end was cut by 2 bases, the J end by 1 base, with 6 bases between. Germline-derived CDR1 and CDR2 are GTSNPN and SVGIG (reference sequence). This CDR3 is 13 amino acids long. CDR3 sequence reads: CAWSKGAKNIQYF. The CDR3 nucleotides read TGTGCCTGGAGTAAGGGGGCCAAAAACATTCAGTACTTC. The entire variable domain, with the rest obtained from reference TRBV30 and TRBJ2-4, is as follows: SQTIHQWPATLVQPVGSPLSLECTVEGTSNPNLYWYRQAAGRGLQLLFYSVGIGQISSEVPQNLSASRPQDRQFILSSKKLLLSDSGFYLCAWSKGAKNIQYFGAGTRLSVL.

A few counts support this clone. The chain couples TRBV29-1 to TRBJ1-1; D may be TRBD1 (5 bases). The germline CDR1 and CDR2 sequences are SQVTM and ANQGSEA. Trimming took 6 bases from V and 4 from J, leaving 15 bases between them. This CDR3 is 13 amino acids long. CDR3 DNA: TGCAGCGTCCTGAGGGCAAGGGGCACTGAAGCTTTCTTT. It encodes CSVLRARGTEAFF.

The gene calls are TRBV30 and TRBJ2-7; tentatively, D is TRBD2 (6 bases). Per germline, CDR1 GTSNPN and CDR2 SVGIG (reference sequence). This CDR3 is 12 amino acids long. Trimming pared 3 bases from V and 0 bases from J, leaving 6 bases between. The CDR3 sequence: CAWRGLSYEQYF. As DNA, the CDR3 is TGTGCCTGGAGGGGACTCTCCTACGAGCAGTACTTC.

The V and J genes are TRBV6-5 and TRBJ2-2; D not resolved. The CDR3 loop spans 14 amino acids. The germline gives CDR1 MNHEY, CDR2 SVGAGI. V was pared by 7 bases and J by 1 base, with 10 bases between. The CDR3 DNA reads as TGTGCCAGCACTGACGCAGTGAACACCGGGGAGCTGTTTTTT. Translation gives CASTDAVNTGELFF.

The rearrangement joins TRBV28 to TRBJ2-7; 9 nucleotides match TRBD1. Germline V gene lookup returns CDR1 MDHEN and CDR2 SYDVKM. The ends lost 7 bases at V and 3 bases at J; junction bases unmatched: 13. This CDR3 comprises 16 residues. CDR3 residues: CASIPSLPGQGYEQYF. The CDR3 region has the DNA TGTGCCAGCATCCCTTCGCTACCGGGACAGGGCTACGAGCAGTACTTC.

The sample holds one count of this clone. The chain carries TRBV5-1 and TRBJ1-5, with a weak D call TRBD1 (6 bases). Trimming cost V 2 bases and J 5 bases, with 8 bases left between them. This CDR3 is built from 13 residues. From germline, CDR1 is SGHRS and CDR2 YFSETQ. The CDR3 spells CASSFAGDQPQHF. In DNA, the CDR3 is TGCGCCAGCAGCTTTGCAGGGGATCAGCCCCAGCATTTT.

V gene TRBV29-1 combines with J gene TRBJ2-5; TRBD2 is a possible D gene (7 bases). Germline V gene sequence: CDR1 SQVTM, CDR2 ANQGSEA. The length of the CDR3 is 13 residues. Deletions cut 7 bases from V and 4 bases from J, with 16 bases between. CDR3 region: CSAGAGARETQYF. The CDR3 region has the DNA TGCAGCGCCGGCGCGGGGGCCAGAGAGACCCAGTACTTC.